This is a list of T cell receptor beta chains from one sample in a study of T cell clones after liver transplantation. This table comes from immunoSEQ multiplex PCR, and its TCRdb copy is limited to in-frame clones, with some not included. The sample shows around 100,000 clones, approximately 79% of them seen only once. This sample comprised CD4+ T cells from blood, obtained around 48 months after liver transplant. Receptors were obtained from a human patient who received a liver transplant. Some T cells may be supplied by the graft donor. The CDR3 runs from the conserved cysteine through the conserved F or W. The D gene is left open where the match is weak. Some rows mark clone size as missing; the rest say once, few, many or name a class of expanded clone.

CDR3	DNA	V	size	D	J
CASSILAGGTDTQYF	TGCGCCAGCAGCATTTTAGCGGGGGGCACAGATACGCAGTATTTT	TRBV5-1	-	TRBD2	TRBJ2-3
CASSPTIRGASSEKLFF	TGTGCCAGCTCACCAACTATACGGGGGGCGAGTTCTGAAAAACTGTTTTTT	TRBV18	few	-	TRBJ1-4
CASSLVRGNQPQHF	TGTGCCAGCAGCTTAGTCAGGGGCAATCAGCCCCAGCATTTT	TRBV7-8	-	-	TRBJ1-5
CAWRGSRWGTEAFF	TGTGCCTGGAGGGGCTCACGGTGGGGCACTGAAGCTTTCTTT	TRBV30	-	-	TRBJ1-1
CASSLGGKDQPQHF	TGTGCCAGCAGCCTCGGGGGAAAGGATCAGCCCCAGCATTTT	TRBV28	-	-	TRBJ1-5
CASSLRDRANEKLFF	TGTGCCAGCAGTTTACGGGACAGGGCTAATGAAAAACTGTTTTTT	TRBV5-6	-	TRBD1	TRBJ1-4
CASSLGQGNYGYTF	TGCGCCAGCAGCTTGGGACAGGGTAACTATGGCTACACCTTC	TRBV5-1	-	TRBD1	TRBJ1-2
CASTPPSGGELFF	TGTGCCAGCACCCCTCCCTCGGGCGGGGAGCTGTTTTTT	TRBV2	once	-	TRBJ2-2
CASSQGGTGGNF	TGCGCCAGCAGCCAAGGGGGGACAGGGGGGAACTTC	TRBV4-1	-	TRBD1	TRBJ2-7
CSVRAGGAGSYEQYF	TGCAGCGTTCGGGCGGGGGGGGCAGGCTCCTACGAGCAGTACTTC	TRBV29-1	-	TRBD2	TRBJ2-7
CASRLAWGSLAKNIQYF	TGTGCAAGTCGCTTAGCCTGGGGCAGCCTAGCCAAAAACATTCAGTACTTC	TRBV12-2	-	-	TRBJ2-4
CASLGGAASTDTQYF	TGTGCCAGTTTGGGAGGGGCCGCCAGCACAGATACGCAGTATTTT	TRBV19	-	TRBD2	TRBJ2-3
CASSQDAAGQGTNGYTF	TGTGCCAGCAGCCAAGACGCGGCCGGACAGGGGACGAATGGCTACACCTTC	TRBV4-2	-	TRBD1	TRBJ1-2
CASSSGGSYSYEQYF	TGTGCCAGCAGCTCCGGGGGGTCCTACTCCTACGAGCAGTACTTC	TRBV9	-	TRBD2	TRBJ2-7
CASSLERGADHTGELFF	TGTGCCAGCAGCTTAGAGCGTGGGGCAGATCACACCGGGGAGCTGTTTTTT	TRBV7-9	-	-	TRBJ2-2
CASSLDSRLYEQFF	TGTGCCAGCAGCTTAGATTCCAGGTTGTATGAGCAGTTCTTC	TRBV11-2	-	-	TRBJ2-1
CSVEASDPYTEAFF	TGCAGCGTGGAAGCCTCGGATCCATACACTGAAGCTTTCTTT	TRBV29-1	-	-	TRBJ1-1
CASSPGQGLYNSPLHF	TGCGCCAGCAGCCCGGGACAGGGCTTGTATAATTCACCCCTCCACTTT	TRBV5-1	-	TRBD1	TRBJ1-6
CASSSGLELIDTQYF	TGTGCCAGCAGCTCGGGACTAGAGTTGATAGATACGCAGTATTTT	TRBV7-6	-	TRBD2	TRBJ2-3
CASSIQSKGMSGEQYF	TGTGCCAGCAGCATCCAGTCGAAGGGCATGAGTGGCGAGCAGTACTTC	TRBV7-8	-	-	TRBJ2-7
CSVRQGETQYF	TGCAGCGTAAGACAGGGAGAGACCCAGTACTTC	TRBV29-1	-	TRBD1	TRBJ2-5
CATHKTARTYEQYF	TGTGCCACTCATAAGACGGCTAGAACGTACGAGCAGTACTTC	TRBV27	-	-	TRBJ2-7
CATSRDLGGRTGNTIYF	TGTGCCACCAGCAGAGATTTGGGGGGAAGGACCGGAAACACCATATATTTT	TRBV15	-	-	TRBJ1-3
CASSPFLAGGPGTGELFF	TGTGCCAGCAGCCCCTTCCTGGCGGGAGGGCCGGGCACCGGGGAGCTGTTTTTT	TRBV11-2	-	TRBD2	TRBJ2-2
CASSFRAGGSYNEQFF	TGTGCCAGCAGTTTTCGGGCAGGGGGCTCCTACAATGAGCAGTTCTTC	TRBV27	-	TRBD1	TRBJ2-1
CASTLRGLATETQYF	TGTGCCAGCACCCTTAGGGGACTAGCGACGGAGACCCAGTACTTC	TRBV11-2	-	TRBD2	TRBJ2-5
CASSQASSGGAYNEQFF	TGTGCCAGCAGCCAAGCTAGTAGCGGGGGGGCCTACAATGAGCAGTTCTTC	TRBV4-2	-	TRBD2	TRBJ2-1
CASSLGVLTRDYEQFF	TGCGCCAGCAGCTTGGGGGTCCTGACTAGAGACTATGAGCAGTTCTTC	TRBV5-1	-	-	TRBJ2-1
CASSQSYLRGHNTGELFF	TGCGCCAGCAGTCAATCTTACCTCCGGGGGCATAACACCGGGGAGCTGTTTTTT	TRBV23-1	-	-	TRBJ2-2
CASSIRPNSNQPQHF	TGTGCCAGTAGTATACGCCCCAATAGCAATCAGCCCCAGCATTTT	TRBV19	-	-	TRBJ1-5
CATSRDRGSEAFF	TGTGCCACCAGCAGAGACAGGGGGTCTGAAGCTTTCTTT	TRBV15	-	TRBD1	TRBJ1-1
CASKTGAYGYTF	TGTGCCAGCAAAACAGGGGCCTATGGCTACACCTTC	TRBV27	-	TRBD1	TRBJ1-2
CASSPALGTVNTGELFF	TGTGCCAGCTCACCGGCTCTAGGGACAGTGAACACCGGGGAGCTGTTTTTT	TRBV18	-	TRBD1	TRBJ2-2
CASSAVRADTQYF	TGTGCCAGTAGTGCCGTCCGTGCTGATACGCAGTATTTT	TRBV19	-	-	TRBJ2-3
CASSQEGTGGFDGYTF	TGCGCCAGCAGCCAAGAGGGGACAGGGGGATTTGATGGCTACACCTTC	TRBV4-1	-	TRBD1	TRBJ1-2
CASSSGQNQPQHF	TGTGCCAGCAGCTCGGGACAGAATCAGCCCCAGCATTTT	TRBV7-7	-	TRBD1	TRBJ1-5
CASSLSPAVPNTEAFF	TGTGCCAGCAGTTTAAGTCCGGCAGTCCCAAACACTGAAGCTTTCTTT	TRBV27	-	-	TRBJ1-1
CASSLGWSSGANVLTF	TGTGCCAGCAGCTTAGGCTGGAGCTCTGGGGCCAACGTCCTGACTTTC	TRBV11-2	-	-	TRBJ2-6
CASSLGGLALYNEQFF	TGCGCCAGCAGCTTGGGGGGACTAGCGCTATACAATGAGCAGTTCTTC	TRBV5-1	-	TRBD2	TRBJ2-1
CASRRESSYEQYF	TGTGCCAGCAGACGGGAGAGCTCCTACGAGCAGTACTTC	TRBV5-4	-	-	TRBJ2-7
CAWNVQGGNYEQYF	TGTGCCTGGAACGTACAGGGCGGGAACTACGAGCAGTACTTC	TRBV30	-	-	TRBJ2-7
CASSWDSSRGAEAFF	TGTGCCAGCAGCTGGGATAGCTCCCGAGGGGCTGAAGCTTTCTTT	TRBV5-5	-	-	TRBJ1-1
CASSPKGLISNQPQHF	TGTGCCAGCAGCCCTAAAGGTTTGATTAGCAATCAGCCCCAGCATTTT	TRBV7-8	-	-	TRBJ1-5
CASGTRTLAKNIQYF	TGTGCCAGCGGAACGCGCACCCTAGCCAAAAACATTCAGTACTTC	TRBV6-5	-	-	TRBJ2-4
CASNHLQDTGELFF	TGCGCCAGCAATCACTTACAAGACACCGGGGAGCTGTTTTTT	TRBV10-2	-	-	TRBJ2-2
CASSLPDMNTEAFF	TGCGCCAGCAGCTTGCCCGACATGAACACTGAAGCTTTCTTT	TRBV5-1	-	-	TRBJ1-1
CASSLGTSGSTNTGELFF	TGCGCCAGCAGCTTAGGGACTAGCGGGAGCACGAACACCGGGGAGCTGTTTTTT	TRBV5-1	once	TRBD2	TRBJ2-2
CSVGTGYGGAEAFF	TGCAGCGTTGGCACAGGGTATGGGGGCGCTGAAGCTTTCTTT	TRBV29-1	few	-	TRBJ1-1
CASSLSYGQPQHF	TGTGCCAGCAGTTTATCGTACGGTCAGCCCCAGCATTTT	TRBV27	-	-	TRBJ1-5
CATSGSVGHTQYF	TGCGCCACCTCCGGTAGCGTGGGGCATACGCAGTATTTT	TRBV5-1	-	-	TRBJ2-3
CASSPGTSQETQYF	TGCGCCAGCAGCCCCGGGACTAGCCAAGAGACCCAGTACTTC	TRBV5-1	-	TRBD2	TRBJ2-5
CASSQETQGRGSPLHF	TGCGCCAGCAGCCAAGAAACGCAGGGAAGGGGTTCACCCCTCCACTTT	TRBV4-3	-	-	TRBJ1-6
CASSLVGQGINEQFF	TGTGCCAGCAGCTTAGTTGGTCAGGGGATCAATGAGCAGTTCTTC	TRBV7-9	-	-	TRBJ2-1